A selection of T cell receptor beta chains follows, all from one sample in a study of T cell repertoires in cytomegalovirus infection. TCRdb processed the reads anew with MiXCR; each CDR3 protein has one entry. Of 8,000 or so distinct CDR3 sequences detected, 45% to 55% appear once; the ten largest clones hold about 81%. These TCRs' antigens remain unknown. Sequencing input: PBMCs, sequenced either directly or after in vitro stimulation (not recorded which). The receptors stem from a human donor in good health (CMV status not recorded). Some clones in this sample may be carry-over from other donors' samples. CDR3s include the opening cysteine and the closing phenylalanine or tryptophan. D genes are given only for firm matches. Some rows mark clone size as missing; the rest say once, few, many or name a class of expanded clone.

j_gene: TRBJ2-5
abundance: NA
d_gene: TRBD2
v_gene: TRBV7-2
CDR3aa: CASSLGLLAGGQQETQYF
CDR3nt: TGTGCCAGCAGCTTAGGGCTCCTAGCGGGGGGGCAACAAGAGACCCAGTACTTC

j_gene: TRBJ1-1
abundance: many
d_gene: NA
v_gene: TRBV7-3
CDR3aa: CASSGWGTEAFF
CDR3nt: TGTGCCAGCAGCGGGTGGGGCACTGAAGCTTTCTTT

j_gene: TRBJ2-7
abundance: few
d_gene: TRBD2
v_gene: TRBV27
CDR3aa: CASSLQRGGDEQYF
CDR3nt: TGTGCCAGCAGTTTACAACGGGGGGGCGACGAGCAGTACTTC

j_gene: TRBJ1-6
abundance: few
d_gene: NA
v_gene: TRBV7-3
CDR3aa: CASSFQRGSPLHF
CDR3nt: TGTGCCAGCAGCTTTCAAAGGGGATCACCCCTCCACTTT

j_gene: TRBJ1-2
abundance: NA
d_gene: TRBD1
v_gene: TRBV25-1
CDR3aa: CASSAGTGSYYGYTF
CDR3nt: TGTGCCAGCAGTGCCGGGACAGGGAGTTACTATGGCTACACCTTC

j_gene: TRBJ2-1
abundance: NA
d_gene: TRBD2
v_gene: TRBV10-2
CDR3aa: CASAGEAYNEQFF
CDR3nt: TGCGCCAGCGCGGGAGAGGCCTACAATGAGCAGTTCTTC

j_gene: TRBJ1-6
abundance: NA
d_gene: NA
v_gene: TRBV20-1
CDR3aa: CSARGSFSSGNSPLHF
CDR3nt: TGCAGTGCTAGAGGTTCCTTCTCGTCTGGGAATTCACCCCTCCACTTT

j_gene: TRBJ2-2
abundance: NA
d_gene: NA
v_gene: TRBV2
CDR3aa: CASRPQAGELFF
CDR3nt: TGTGCCAGCAGGCCACAGGCCGGGGAGCTGTTTTTT

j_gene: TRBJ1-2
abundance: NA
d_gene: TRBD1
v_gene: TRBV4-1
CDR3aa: CASSEGTGRYGYTF
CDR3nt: TGCGCCAGCAGCGAAGGGACAGGGCGCTATGGCTACACCTTC

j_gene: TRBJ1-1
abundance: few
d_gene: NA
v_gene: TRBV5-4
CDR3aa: CASSPGGQTTEAFF
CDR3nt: TGTGCCAGCAGCCCCGGTGGCCAAACCACTGAAGCTTTCTTT

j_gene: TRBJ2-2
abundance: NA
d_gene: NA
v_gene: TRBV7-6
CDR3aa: CASSLRGGADTGELFF
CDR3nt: TGTGCCAGCAGCTTGAGGGGGGGGGCCGACACCGGGGAGCTGTTTTTT

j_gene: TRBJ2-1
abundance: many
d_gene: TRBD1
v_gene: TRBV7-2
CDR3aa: CASSPRDSQRREQFF
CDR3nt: TGTGCCAGCAGCCCGAGGGACAGCCAGCGACGTGAGCAGTTCTTC

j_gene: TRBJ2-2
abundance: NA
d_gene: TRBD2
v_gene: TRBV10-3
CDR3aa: CAISEFNEGQGTSTGALFF
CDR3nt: TGTGCCATCAGTGAGTTTAACGAAGGCCAGGGGACTAGCACCGGGGCTCTGTTTTTT

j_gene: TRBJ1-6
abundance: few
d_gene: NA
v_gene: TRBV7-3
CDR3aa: CASSLNGLPNSPLHF
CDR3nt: TGTGCCAGCAGCTTAAACGGGTTGCCTAATTCACCCCTCCACTTT

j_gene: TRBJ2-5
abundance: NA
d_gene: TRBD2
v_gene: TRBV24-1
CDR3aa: CATSVGGRAGQETQYF
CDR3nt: TGTGCCACCAGTGTTGGCGGGAGGGCCGGCCAAGAGACCCAGTACTTC

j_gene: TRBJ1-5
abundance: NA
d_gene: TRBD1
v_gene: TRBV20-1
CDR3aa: CISSTGVNWNQPQHF
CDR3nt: TGCATTTCTAGCACAGGGGTTAATTGGAATCAGCCCCAGCATTTT

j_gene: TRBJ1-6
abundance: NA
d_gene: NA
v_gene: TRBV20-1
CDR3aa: CSARDGDSPLYF
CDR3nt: TGCAGTGCTAGAGACGGGGATTCACCCCTCTACTTT

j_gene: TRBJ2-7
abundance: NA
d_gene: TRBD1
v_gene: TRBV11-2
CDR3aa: CASSFGQGTYEQYF
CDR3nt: TGTGCCAGCAGCTTTGGACAGGGAACCTACGAGCAGTACTTC

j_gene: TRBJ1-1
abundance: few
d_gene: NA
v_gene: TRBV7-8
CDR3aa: CASSLSPFMNTEAFF
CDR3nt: TGTGCCAGCAGCTTATCCCCATTCATGAACACTGAAGCTTTCTTT

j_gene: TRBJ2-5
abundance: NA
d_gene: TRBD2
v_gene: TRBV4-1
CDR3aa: CASSQDTRGTEETQYF
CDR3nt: TGCGCCAGCAGCCAAGATACGCGGGGGACTGAAGAGACCCAGTACTTC

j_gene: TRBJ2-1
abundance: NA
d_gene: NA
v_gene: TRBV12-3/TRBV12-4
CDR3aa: CACSSLSLLVGERSYNEQFF
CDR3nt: TGTGCCTGCAGCTCCCTAAGCCTCCTTGTTGGAGAAAGGTCCTACAATGAGCAGTTCTTC

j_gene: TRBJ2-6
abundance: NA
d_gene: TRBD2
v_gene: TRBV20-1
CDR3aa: CSALGLAGHSGANVLTF
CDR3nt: TGCAGTGCCTTGGGACTAGCGGGCCACTCTGGGGCCAACGTCCTGACTTTC

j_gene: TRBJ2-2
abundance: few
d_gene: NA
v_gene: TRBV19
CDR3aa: CASRPTGSNTGELFF
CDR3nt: TGTGCCAGTAGGCCAACAGGGAGTAACACCGGGGAGCTGTTTTTT

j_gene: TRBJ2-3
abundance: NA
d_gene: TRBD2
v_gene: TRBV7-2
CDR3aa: CDSSFDAGGPDTHYF
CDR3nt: TGTGACAGCAGCTTCGATGCGGGGGGGCCGGATACGCATTATTTT

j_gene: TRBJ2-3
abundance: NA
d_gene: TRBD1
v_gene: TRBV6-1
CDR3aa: CASSAWTGSTDTQYF
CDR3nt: TGTGCCAGCAGTGCCTGGACAGGGAGCACAGATACGCAGTATTTT

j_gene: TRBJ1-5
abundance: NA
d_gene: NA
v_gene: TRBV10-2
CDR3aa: CASSTGLAQPQHF
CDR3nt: TGCGCCAGCAGTACGGGGCTTGCTCAGCCCCAGCATTTT

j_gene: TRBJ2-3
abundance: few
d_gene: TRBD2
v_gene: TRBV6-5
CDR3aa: CASSSIRTSGGAGTQYF
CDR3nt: TGTGCCAGCAGTTCCATTCGGACTAGCGGGGGGGCCGGGACGCAGTATTTT

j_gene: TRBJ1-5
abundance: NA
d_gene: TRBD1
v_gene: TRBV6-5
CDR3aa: CASSMTGGSNQPQHF
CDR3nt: TGTGCCAGCAGCATGACAGGGGGTAGCAATCAGCCCCAGCATTTT

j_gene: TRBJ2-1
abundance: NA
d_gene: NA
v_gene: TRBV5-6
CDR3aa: CASSLRGRSNEQFF
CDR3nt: TGTGCCAGCAGCTTACGCGGACGGTCCAATGAGCAGTTCTTC

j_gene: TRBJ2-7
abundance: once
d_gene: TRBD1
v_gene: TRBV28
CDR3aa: CASSSRDRSYEQYF
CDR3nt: TGTGCCAGCAGTTCCCGGGACAGATCCTACGAGCAGTACTTC

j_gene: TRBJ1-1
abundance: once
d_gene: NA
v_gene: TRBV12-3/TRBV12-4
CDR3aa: CASSRGGNTEAFF
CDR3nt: TGTGCCAGCAGTCGTGGGGGGAACACTGAAGCTTTCTTT